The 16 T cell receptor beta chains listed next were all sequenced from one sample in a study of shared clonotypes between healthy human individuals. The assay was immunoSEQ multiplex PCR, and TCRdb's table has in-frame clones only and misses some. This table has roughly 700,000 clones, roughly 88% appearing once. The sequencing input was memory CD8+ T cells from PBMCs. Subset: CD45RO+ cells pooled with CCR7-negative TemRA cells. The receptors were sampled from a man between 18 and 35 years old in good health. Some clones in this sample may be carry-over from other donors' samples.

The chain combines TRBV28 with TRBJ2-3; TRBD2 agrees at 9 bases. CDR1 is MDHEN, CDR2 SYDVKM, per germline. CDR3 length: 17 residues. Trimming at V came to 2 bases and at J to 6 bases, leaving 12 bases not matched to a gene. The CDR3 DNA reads TGTGCCAGCAGTTTACGGGGCTGGCGGGAGGGCGTCGATACGCAGTATTTT. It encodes CASSLRGWREGVDTQYF.

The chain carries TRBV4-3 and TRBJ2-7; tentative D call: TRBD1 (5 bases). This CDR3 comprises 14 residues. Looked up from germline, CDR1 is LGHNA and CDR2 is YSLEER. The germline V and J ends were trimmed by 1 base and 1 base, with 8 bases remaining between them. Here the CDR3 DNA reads TGCGCCAGCAGCCAAGCAGGGTTATCCTACGAGCAGTACTTC. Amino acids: CASSQAGLSYEQYF.

Here the CDR3 reads CASSPLGDIDEKLFF. The CDR3 DNA is TGCGCCAGCAGCCCCCTTGGGGACATTGATGAAAAACTGTTTTTT. The V call is TRBV4-1, the J call TRBJ1-4; possible D gene TRBD1, 6 bases. The germline gives CDR1 MGHRA, CDR2 YSYEKL. CDR3 length equals 15 residues. V was clipped by 4 bases and J by 6 bases, with 15 bases between them.

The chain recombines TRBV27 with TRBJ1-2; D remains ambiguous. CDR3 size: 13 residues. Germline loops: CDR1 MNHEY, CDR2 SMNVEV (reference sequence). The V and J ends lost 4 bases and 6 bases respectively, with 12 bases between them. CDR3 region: CASSSRSGDGYTF. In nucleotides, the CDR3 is TGTGCCAGCAGTTCCCGTTCCGGGGATGGCTACACCTTC.

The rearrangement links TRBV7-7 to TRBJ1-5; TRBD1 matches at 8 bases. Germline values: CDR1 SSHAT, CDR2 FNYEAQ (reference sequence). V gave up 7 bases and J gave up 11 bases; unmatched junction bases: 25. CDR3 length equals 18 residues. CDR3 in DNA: TGTGCCAGCAACCTAATCCTCGTACAGGGGGGGGAGGGGTCGGCCCAGCATTTT. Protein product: CASNLILVQGGEGSAQHF.

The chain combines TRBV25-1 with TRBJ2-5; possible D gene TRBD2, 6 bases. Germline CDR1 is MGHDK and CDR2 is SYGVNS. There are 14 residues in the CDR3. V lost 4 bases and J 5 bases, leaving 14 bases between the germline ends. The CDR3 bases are TGTGCCAGCAGTGCGAGGAGGGTAGGGGAGACCCAGTACTTC. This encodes CASSARRVGETQYF. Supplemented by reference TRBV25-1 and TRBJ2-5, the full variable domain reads EADIYQTPRYLVIGTGKKITLECSQTMGHDKMYWYQQDPGMELHLIHYSYGVNSTEKGDLSSESTVSRIRTEHFPLTLESARPSHTSQYLCASSARRVGETQYFGPGTRLLVL.

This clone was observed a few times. The chain's CDR3 is CASSEFGGLAGELFF. The CDR3 DNA is TGTGCCAGCAGTGAGTTTGGGGGGCTGGCCGGGGAGCTGTTTTTT. This rearrangement joins TRBV27 to TRBJ2-2, with D tentatively TRBD1 or TRBD2 (6 bases each). Germline V lookup: CDR1 MNHEY, CDR2 SMNVEV (reference sequence). Trimming stripped 5 bases from V and 6 bases from J, with 16 bases between. The CDR3 totals 15 residues.

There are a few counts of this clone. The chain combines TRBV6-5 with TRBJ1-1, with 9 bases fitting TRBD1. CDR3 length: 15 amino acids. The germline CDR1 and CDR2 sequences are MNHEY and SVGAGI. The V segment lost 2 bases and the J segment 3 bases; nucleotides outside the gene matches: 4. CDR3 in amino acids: CASSYPGQGHTEAFF. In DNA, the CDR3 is TGTGCCAGCAGTTACCCGGGACAGGGCCACACTGAAGCTTTCTTT.

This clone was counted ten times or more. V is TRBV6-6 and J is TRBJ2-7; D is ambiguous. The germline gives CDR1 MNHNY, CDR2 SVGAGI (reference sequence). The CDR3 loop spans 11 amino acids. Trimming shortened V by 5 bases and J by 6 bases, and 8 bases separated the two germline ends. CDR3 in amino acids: CASSQPSEQYF. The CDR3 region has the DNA TGTGCCAGCAGTCAGCCGAGCGAGCAGTACTTC.

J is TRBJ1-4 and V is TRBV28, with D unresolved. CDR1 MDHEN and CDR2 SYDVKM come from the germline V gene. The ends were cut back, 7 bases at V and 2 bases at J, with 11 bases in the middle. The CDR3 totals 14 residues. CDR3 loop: CASTAVSTNEKLFF. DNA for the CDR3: TGTGCCAGCACCGCAGTTTCCACTAATGAAAAACTGTTTTTT.

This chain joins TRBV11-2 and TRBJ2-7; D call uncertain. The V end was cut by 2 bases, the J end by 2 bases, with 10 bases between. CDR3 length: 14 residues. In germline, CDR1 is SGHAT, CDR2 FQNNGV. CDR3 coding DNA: TGTGCCAGCAGCTTACCGACGGCAGCCTACGAGCAGTACTTC. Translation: CASSLPTAAYEQYF.

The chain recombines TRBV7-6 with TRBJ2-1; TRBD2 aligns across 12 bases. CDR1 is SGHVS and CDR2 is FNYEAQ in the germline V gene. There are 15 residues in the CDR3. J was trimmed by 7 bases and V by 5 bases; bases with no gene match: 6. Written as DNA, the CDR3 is TGTGCCAGCAGCACGGGACTAGCGGGTGCAAATGAGCAGTTCTTC. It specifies CASSTGLAGANEQFF.

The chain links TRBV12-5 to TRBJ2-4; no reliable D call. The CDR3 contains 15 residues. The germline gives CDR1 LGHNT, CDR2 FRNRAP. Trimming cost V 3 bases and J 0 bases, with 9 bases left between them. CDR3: CASGLWQAAKNIQYF. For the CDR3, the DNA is TGTGCTAGTGGTTTATGGCAGGCAGCCAAAAACATTCAGTACTTC.

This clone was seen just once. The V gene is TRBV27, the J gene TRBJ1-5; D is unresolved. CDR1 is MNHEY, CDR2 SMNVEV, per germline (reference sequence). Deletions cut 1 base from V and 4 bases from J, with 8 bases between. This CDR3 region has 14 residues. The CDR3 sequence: CASSLWAGNQPQHF. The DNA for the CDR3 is TGTGCCAGCAGTTTATGGGCCGGAAATCAGCCCCAGCATTTT.

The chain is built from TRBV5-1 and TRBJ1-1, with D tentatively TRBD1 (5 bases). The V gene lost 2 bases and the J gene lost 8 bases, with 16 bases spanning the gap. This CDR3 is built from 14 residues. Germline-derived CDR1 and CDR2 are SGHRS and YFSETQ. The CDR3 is CASSFDLGPLEAFF. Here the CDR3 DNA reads TGCGCCAGCAGCTTCGACTTGGGACCGCTGGAAGCTTTCTTT.

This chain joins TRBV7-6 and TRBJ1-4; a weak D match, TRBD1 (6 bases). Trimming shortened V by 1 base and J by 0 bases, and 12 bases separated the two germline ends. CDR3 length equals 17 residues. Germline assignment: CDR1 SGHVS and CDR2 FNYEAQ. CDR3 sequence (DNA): TGTGCCAGCAGCTTAGAGGGCAGGGGAGCAACTAATGAAAAACTGTTTTTT. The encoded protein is CASSLEGRGATNEKLFF.